This T cell receptor (beta chain) came from a study of B cell selection in AIRE deficiency. Study observations and caveats: Shorter CDR3s marked shared Treg sequences, biased toward few non-templated insertions.

About this clone itself: Antigen specificity is unknown.

Regulatory T cells were sorted as CD4+CD25hiCD127low/negative. TCRdb's table, derived via immunoSEQ multiplex PCR, lists solely in-frame clones and lacks some. Among some 21,000 clones listed, about 95% were seen once. The CDR3 length is 13 residues. Germline V gene sequence: CDR1 MNHEY, CDR2 SMNVEV (reference sequence). V lost 5 bases to trimming and J lost 6 bases, with 12 bases between them. The sequenced sample consisted of Tregs sorted from PBMCs. The sequence came from a human donor with AIRE deficiency. The chain has TRBV27 and TRBJ2-3; no reliable D call. The CDR3 reads CASSALSLDTQYF. CDR3 bases: TGTGCCAGCAGTGCCCTCTCCCTCGATACGCAGTATTTT.